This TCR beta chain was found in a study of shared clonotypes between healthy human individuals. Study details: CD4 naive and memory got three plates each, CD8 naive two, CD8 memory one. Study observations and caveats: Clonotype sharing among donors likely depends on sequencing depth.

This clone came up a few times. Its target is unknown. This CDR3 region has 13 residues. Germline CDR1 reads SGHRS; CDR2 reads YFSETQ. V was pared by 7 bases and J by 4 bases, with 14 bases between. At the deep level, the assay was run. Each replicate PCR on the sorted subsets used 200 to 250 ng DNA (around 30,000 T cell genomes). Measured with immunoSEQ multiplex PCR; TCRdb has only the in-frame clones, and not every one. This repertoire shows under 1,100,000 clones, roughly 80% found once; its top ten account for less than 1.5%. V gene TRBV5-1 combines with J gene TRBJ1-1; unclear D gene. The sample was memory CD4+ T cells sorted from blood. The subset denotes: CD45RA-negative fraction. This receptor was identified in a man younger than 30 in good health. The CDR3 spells CASAVPLGTEAFF. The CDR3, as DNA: TGCGCCAGCGCAGTCCCGCTGGGCACTGAAGCTTTCTTT.